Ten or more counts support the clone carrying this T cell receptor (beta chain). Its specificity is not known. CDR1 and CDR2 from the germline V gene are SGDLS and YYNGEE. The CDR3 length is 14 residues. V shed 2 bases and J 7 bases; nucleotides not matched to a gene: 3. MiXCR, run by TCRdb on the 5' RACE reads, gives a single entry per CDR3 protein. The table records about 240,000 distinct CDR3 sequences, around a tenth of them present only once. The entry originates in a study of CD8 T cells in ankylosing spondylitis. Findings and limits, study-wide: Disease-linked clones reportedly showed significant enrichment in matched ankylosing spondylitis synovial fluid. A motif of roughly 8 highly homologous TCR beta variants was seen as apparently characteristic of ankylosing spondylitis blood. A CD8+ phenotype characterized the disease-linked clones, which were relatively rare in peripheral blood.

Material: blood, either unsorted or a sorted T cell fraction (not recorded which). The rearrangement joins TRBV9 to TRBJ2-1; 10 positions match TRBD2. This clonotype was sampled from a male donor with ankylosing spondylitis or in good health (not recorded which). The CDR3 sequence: CASSVLAGDNEQFF. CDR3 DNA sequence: TGTGCCAGCAGCGTGCTAGCGGGGGATAATGAGCAGTTCTTC.